These T cell receptor beta chains were read from a single sample in a study of shared clonotypes between healthy human individuals. Repertoires were generated with immunoSEQ multiplex PCR, while TCRdb's copy carries only in-frame clones and drops some. The sample shows about 1 million clones, about 75% of them seen only once. The sample was memory CD4+ T cells sorted from blood. All receptors derive from a young man in good health. Each CDR3 is given with its conserved first and last residue. Fields, in order: clone size, CDR3 length, J gene, D gene, V gene, CDR3 DNA, CDR3 protein. The D gene is left open where the match is weak. Clone size is stated in some rows and not others, as once, few, many or a class when expanded.

few 13 TRBJ2-4 TRBD1 TRBV14 TGTGCCAGCAGCCAAGCTAGGGGGACAGTTCAGTACTTC CASSQARGTVQYF
. 15 TRBJ1-3 . TRBV6-6 TGTGCCAGCAGTTACCCCCTAGGCTCTGGAAACACCATATATTTT CASSYPLGSGNTIYF
. 13 TRBJ2-7 TRBD2 TRBV10-3 TGTGCCACCGGGACTAGCGGTTCCTACGAGCAGTACTTC CATGTSGSYEQYF
. 16 TRBJ2-1 TRBD2 TRBV18 TGTGCCAGCTCACCACCAAAAGGCGGGAGATACAATGAGCAGTTCTTC CASSPPKGGRYNEQFF
. 15 TRBJ1-2 TRBD1 TRBV28 TGTGCCAGCAGCCTTTCGCCGGGACAGGGAAAGGGCTACACCTTC CASSLSPGQGKGYTF
. 14 TRBJ2-5 . TRBV5-1 TGCGCCAGCAGCCCGGGACCTAGCAGGGAGACCCAGTACTTC CASSPGPSRETQYF
. 14 TRBJ2-2 . TRBV2 TGTGCCAGCAGTTTGGGTGAAGGCACCGGGGAGCTGTTTTTT CASSLGEGTGELFF
. 14 TRBJ2-3 . TRBV6-1 TGTGCCAGCAAGCACAGGGCCCTCACAGATACGCAGTATTTT CASKHRALTDTQYF
. 14 TRBJ2-3 . TRBV4-1 TGCGCCAGCAGCCAAGTCATGGCAGCAGATACGCAGTATTTT CASSQVMAADTQYF
. 14 TRBJ1-5 . TRBV2 TGTGCCAGCAGTGGCGGGGGGGGCAATCAGCCCCAGCATTTT CASSGGGGNQPQHF
. 15 TRBJ2-5 TRBD1 TRBV23-1 TGCGCCATAGAGCGCCGGGACAGAGTAAAAGAGACCCAGTACTTC CAIERRDRVKETQYF
. 14 TRBJ1-1 TRBD1 TRBV7-2 TGTGCCAGCAGCATCAGGGGGCAACACACTGAAGCTTTCTTT CASSIRGQHTEAFF
. 16 TRBJ2-2 TRBD1 TRBV7-2 TGTGCCAGCAGCTTTGGGGACAGGGGGCGGGCCGGGGAGCTGTTTTTT CASSFGDRGRAGELFF
. 16 TRBJ2-5 TRBD1 TRBV6-1 TGTGCCAGCAGTGAAGCAGGGACAGGGCTCGGAGAGACCCAGTACTTC CASSEAGTGLGETQYF
. 15 TRBJ2-7 . TRBV5-4 TGTGCCAGCAGCCCCGGTGGCCGGAGTCGAGGGGAGCAGTACTTC CASSPGGRSRGEQYF
. 18 TRBJ1-6 TRBD1 TRBV28 TGTGCCAGCAGCCCGCGGACACAGGGCCAGGGGGGTAATTCACCCCTCCACTTT CASSPRTQGQGGNSPLHF
. 13 TRBJ2-5 . TRBV9 TGTGCCAGCAGCGTAGGAATGACGGAGACCCAGTACTTC CASSVGMTETQYF
. 13 TRBJ2-1 TRBD1 TRBV10-2 TGCGCCAGCAGTAATGACAGGGTGGCTGAGCAGTTCTTC CASSNDRVAEQFF
. 13 TRBJ2-7 . TRBV6-6 TGTGCCAGCAGCCGACAGGCCTCCTACGAGCAGTACTTC CASSRQASYEQYF
. 16 TRBJ2-5 TRBD2 TRBV27 TGTGCCAGCAGTTGGGGACTAGCGGGGACCCAAGAGACCCAGTACTTC CASSWGLAGTQETQYF
. 13 TRBJ2-2 . TRBV7-2 TGTGCCAGCAGCAGTCCGAACACCGGGGAGCTGTTTTTT CASSSPNTGELFF
. 16 TRBJ2-2 . TRBV2 TGTGCCAGCAGTGAGGGCCTCCAACCGGGGACCGGGGAGCTGTTTTTT CASSEGLQPGTGELFF
. 14 TRBJ2-7 TRBD1 TRBV10-1 TGCGCCAGCAGTGATACAGGGGGACCCTACGAGCAGTACTTC CASSDTGGPYEQYF
. 12 TRBJ1-3 . TRBV19 TGTGCCAGTAGTCTGATCGGAAACACCATATATTTT CASSLIGNTIYF
few 15 TRBJ2-1 TRBD1 TRBV4-2 TGTGCCAGCAGCCTGGACAGGGGGTATTACAATGAGCAGTTCTTC CASSLDRGYYNEQFF
. 15 TRBJ1-5 . TRBV6-1 TGTGCCAGCAGTTTGACTACTAATAGCAATCAGCCCCAGCATTTT CASSLTTNSNQPQHF
. 17 TRBJ2-7 TRBD2 TRBV7-9 TGTGCCAGCAGCCCATTAACGGGACTAGCGGGTACTTACGAGCAGTACTTC CASSPLTGLAGTYEQYF
. 13 TRBJ1-1 . TRBV6-5 TGTGCCAGCAGTTGGGCAGAGAACACTGAAGCTTTCTTT CASSWAENTEAFF
. 15 TRBJ2-5 TRBD2 TRBV6-1 TGTGCCAGCACACTAGCGGGGGGGCGTCAAGAGACCCAGTACTTC CASTLAGGRQETQYF
. 15 TRBJ2-7 . TRBV14 TGTGCCAGCAGCCACGGCAGTACTCTCTCCTACGAGCAGTACTTC CASSHGSTLSYEQYF
. 14 TRBJ2-4 . TRBV7-2 TGTGCCAGCAGCTTTGGAGGATTGAAAAACATTCAGTACTTC CASSFGGLKNIQYF
. 14 TRBJ1-2 TRBD1 TRBV5-1 TGCGCCAGCAGCTCTCAGGGGGCCAACTATGGCTACACCTTC CASSSQGANYGYTF
. 15 TRBJ2-7 . TRBV19 TGTGCCAGTAGGCGGGCGGGGGCAAGCTCCTACGAGCAGTACTTC CASRRAGASSYEQYF
once 14 TRBJ1-6 . TRBV12-5 TGTGCTAGTGGTGCCGGACGGTATAATTCACCCCTCCACTTT CASGAGRYNSPLHF
. 18 TRBJ2-1 . TRBV5-1 TGCGCCAGCAGCTTGGGCCCACCCCGGGCTAAGGATTCCAATGAGCAGTTCTTC CASSLGPPRAKDSNEQFF
once 14 TRBJ2-7 TRBD2 TRBV6-1 TGTGCCAGCACTCTGACTAGCGGTACCTACGAGCAGTACTTC CASTLTSGTYEQYF
. 15 TRBJ1-1 . TRBV5-1 TGCGCCAGCAGCGATACGGGGAATTTGAACACTGAAGCTTTCTTT CASSDTGNLNTEAFF
. 17 TRBJ2-1 . TRBV21-1 TGTGCCAGCAGCGCCAAAGCGTTCTGTGCCGAAGGGAATGAGCAGTTCTTC CASSAKAFCAEGNEQFF
. 14 TRBJ2-5 . TRBV6-6 TGTGCCTCTCAGGCAGCTAGCGTGGAAGAGACCCAGTACTTC CASQAASVEETQYF
. 14 TRBJ2-1 . TRBV11-2 TGTGCCAGCACCTCTCCGGGGCCATGGAATGAGCAGTTCTTC CASTSPGPWNEQFF
. 14 TRBJ2-5 . TRBV5-1 TGCGCCAGCAGCCGAGGGGACACCCAAGAGACCCAGTACTTC CASSRGDTQETQYF
. 15 TRBJ2-7 TRBD2 TRBV28 TGTGCCAGCAGTCAGTGGGGAGGGGCCCACTACGAGCAGTACTTC CASSQWGGAHYEQYF
few 13 TRBJ1-1 . TRBV18 TGTGCCAGCTCACCGGACGTAAACACTGAAGCTTTCTTT CASSPDVNTEAFF
. 15 TRBJ1-6 . TRBV28 TGTGCCAGCAGTCCGGGGACTGAATATAATTCACCCCTCCACTTT CASSPGTEYNSPLHF
. 13 TRBJ2-1 . TRBV5-4 TGTGCCAGCAGCCCGAAGGCCTACAATGAGCAGTTCTTC CASSPKAYNEQFF
few 15 TRBJ1-5 TRBD1 TRBV28 TGTGCCAGCAATAGAGTGGACAGGGACGATCAGCCCCAGCATTTT CASNRVDRDDQPQHF
. 14 TRBJ2-3 . TRBV18 TGTGCCAGCTCACCCCTCCACCAAGAGGGTACGCAGTATTTT CASSPLHQEGTQYF
. 15 TRBJ2-1 . TRBV9 TGTGCCAGCAGCGCTAGCCCAGTCGAGGTCAATGAGCAGTTCTTC CASSASPVEVNEQFF
. 16 TRBJ2-7 . TRBV11-2 TGTGCCAGCAGCCTGACGGGGGCGCGGACGTCCTACGAGCAGTACTTC CASSLTGARTSYEQYF